This TCR beta chain was recovered during a study of monozygotic twins with inflammatory bowel disease. As concerns this clonotype: Its target is unknown.

This CDR3 spans 14 amino acids. Germline assignment: CDR1 LGHNA and CDR2 YSLEER. Overall study findings and caveats: Patients got different immunosuppressive treatments, which may have made their repertoires more variable. Possibly reflecting limited power, no difference in repertoire similarity was found between concordant and discordant twins.

The UMIs contained a 6-nucleotide sample barcode. They were added by template switching during cDNA synthesis. TCRdb reprocessed the 5' RACE reads and reports one entry per CDR3 protein, with no DNA. This sample contains fewer than 450,000 distinct CDR3 sequences. The material sequenced was blood. This TCR was sampled from a human donor with ulcerative colitis or Crohn's disease, or a healthy co-twin of an affected twin (not recorded which). The chain combines TRBV4-3 with TRBJ2-1; the TCRdb D gene call, TRBD1, has no DNA to confirm it. CDR3 protein: CASSQDRGQNEQFF.